This note documents a single T cell receptor (beta chain) sequence. The antigen remains unidentified. Surgery cases with the highest brain T cell transcript signatures were chosen for sequencing. At least one anti-epileptic drug was given before surgery. In germline, CDR1 is SGHAT, CDR2 FQDESV (reference sequence). This CDR3 has 13 amino acids. V was pared by 4 bases and J by 4 bases, with 8 bases between. Profiled with immunoSEQ multiplex PCR; TCRdb holds only in-frame clones, not every one. The data show approximately 41,000 clones, 90% seen once. The sample comes from a study of brain T cells in children with intractable seizures. Study-level findings and limits: Viral specificity was inferred only from CDR3 similarity; HCMV serostatus was unknown. Pre- and post-surgery blood differed in depth, so pre-surgery absences may be undersampling.

The sequencing here drew on peripheral blood, taken at surgery. The TCR originated in a girl aged 2 to 10 with tuberous sclerosis and intractable seizures. The rearrangement uses TRBV11-1 and TRBJ1-3; D remains ambiguous. The CDR3 nucleotides are TGTGCCAGCAGCTCCCTCAACGGAAACACCATATATTTT. Its protein product is CASSSLNGNTIYF.